The 27 T cell receptor beta chains in this list originate from one sample, sequenced in a study of T cells in Graves' hyperthyroidism and ophthalmopathy. Template material for amplifying TCR beta CDR3 regions consisted of RNA transcripts. The HTBI primer set served for first-round RT-PCR of the TCR CDR3. Each CDR3 protein gets one entry after TCRdb re-called the multiplex PCR reads with MiXCR. The sample carries roughly 660,000 distinct CDR3 sequences, roughly 17% recorded once. Sequencing used blood. Source of these receptors: a man between 45 and 60 years old with Graves' hyperthyroidism.

In its sample, this clonotype was seen a few times. This rearrangement joins TRBV5-6 to TRBJ2-2; possibly TRBD2 for D (5 bases). CDR1 is SGHDT, CDR2 YYEEEE, per germline. The CDR3 is 19 amino acids. V was pared by 1 base and J by 0 bases, with 19 bases between. Here the CDR3 reads CASSLRLSGGYANTGELFF. CDR3 coding DNA: TGTGCCAGCAGCTTGCGACTGTCTGGCGGGTACGCGAACACCGGGGAGCTGTTTTTT. The full variable domain, rest sourced from reference TRBV5-6 and TRBJ2-2, is DAGVTQSPTHLIKTRGQQVTLRCSPKSGHDTVSWYQQALGQGPQFIFQYYEEEERQRGNFPDRFSGHQFPNYSSELNVNALLLGDSALYLCASSLRLSGGYANTGELFFGEGSRLTVL.

This clonotype was picked up many times. This sequence joins TRBV11-3 and TRBJ2-1, with 9 positions matching TRBD1. Germline trimming cut 6 bases from V and 4 bases from J; bases unmatched to any gene: 7. Germline CDR1 reads SGHNT; CDR2 reads YENEEA. The CDR3 has 15 residues. CDR3 sequence (DNA): TGTGCCAGCAGTCCCACAGGGGGCGTTTACAATGAGCAGTTCTTC. The encoded protein is CASSPTGGVYNEQFF.

The V gene is TRBV7-9, the J gene TRBJ2-7; the D is unclear. The CDR3 consists of 16 residues. Germline V gives CDR1 SEHNR, CDR2 FQNEAQ (reference sequence). The germline V and J ends were trimmed by 4 bases and 3 bases, with 19 bases remaining between them. CDR3 loop: CASSSPDGVRHYEQYF. DNA of the CDR3: TGTGCCAGCAGCTCCCCCGACGGAGTTAGGCACTACGAGCAGTACTTC.

The rearrangement joins TRBV5-4 to TRBJ2-1; D remains ambiguous. Germline V gives CDR1 SGHNT, CDR2 YYREEE (reference sequence). Trimming shortened V by 5 bases and J by 0 bases, and 15 bases separated the two germline ends. The CDR3 covers 16 residues. Written as DNA, the CDR3 is TGTGCCAGCAGGAGGTGGGCAACCACCTCCTACAATGAGCAGTTCTTC. Protein sequence: CASRRWATTSYNEQFF.

CDR3 region: CASSSRTGGLETQYF. The CDR3 coding sequence is TGTGCCAGCAGCTCAAGGACAGGGGGCCTAGAGACCCAGTACTTC. The rearrangement uses TRBV7-9 and TRBJ2-5; TRBD1 matches 11 bases. Looked up from germline, CDR1 is SEHNR and CDR2 is FQNEAQ (reference sequence). The CDR3 sequence is 15 residues long. Unmatched junction bases numbered 5, after V lost 4 bases and J lost 4 bases.

The chain links TRBV7-9 to TRBJ1-4; 10 nucleotides agree with TRBD1. This CDR3 is 14 amino acids long. Germline CDR1 is SEHNR and CDR2 is FQNEAQ (reference sequence). The V segment lost 8 bases and the J segment 8 bases; nucleotides outside the gene matches: 8. The CDR3 nucleotides read TGTGCCAGCGGGAGGACAGGGGGGAAGGAAAAACTGTTTTTT. It is translated as CASGRTGGKEKLFF.

This clonotype was observed at least ten times. This sequence joins TRBV12-3 or TRBV12-4 and TRBJ2-7, with D hard to call. The CDR3 runs to 13 residues. The ends were cut back, 6 bases at V and 3 bases at J, with 12 bases in the middle. The CDR3 DNA reads as TGTGCCAGCAGCAGATCCCCTGGCTACGAGCAGTACTTC. Its protein is CASSRSPGYEQYF.

This clonotype was found a few times. V usage is TRBV20-1 and J usage is TRBJ1-5; D may be TRBD1 (6 bases). The CDR3 is 15 residues long. Per the germline V gene, CDR1 is DFQATT and CDR2 is SNEGSKA (reference sequence). V was shortened by 5 bases and J by 4 bases, with 18 bases between the two germline ends. The CDR3 region is CSADTGRWSNQPQHF. CDR3 bases: TGCAGTGCTGATACAGGGCGCTGGAGTAATCAGCCCCAGCATTTT.

In its sample, this clonotype was seen a few times. This sequence joins TRBV11-2 and TRBJ2-3; 14 nucleotides match TRBD2. With V trimmed by 1 base and J by 4 bases, 7 bases remained unmatched. The CDR3 has 18 amino acids. CDR1 and CDR2 (germline): SGHAT, FQNNGV. The CDR3 region is CASSLARLAGGLADTQYF. In DNA form, the CDR3 reads TGTGCCAGCAGCTTAGCGAGACTAGCGGGAGGGCTCGCAGATACGCAGTATTTT. Complete variable domain (other parts from reference TRBV11-2 and TRBJ2-3): EAGVAQSPRYKIIEKRQSVAFWCNPISGHATLYWYQQILGQGPKLLIQFQNNGVVDDSQLPKDRFSAERLKGVDSTLKIQPAKLEDSAVYLCASSLARLAGGLADTQYFGPGTRLTVL.

This clonotype was seen a few times. The V call is TRBV6-1, the J call TRBJ2-3; 10 bases match TRBD2. This CDR3 is 15 amino acids long. Trimming took 5 bases from V and 6 from J; bases not matched to a gene: 8. Looked up from germline, CDR1 is MNHNS and CDR2 is SASEGT. The chain's CDR3 is CASSLAGDPGDTQYF. For the CDR3, the DNA is TGTGCCAGCAGTCTAGCGGGAGACCCAGGGGATACGCAGTATTTT.

The chain is built from TRBV24-1 and TRBJ2-1; 10 positions agree with TRBD2. V gave up 3 bases and J gave up 8 bases; unmatched junction bases: 15. The CDR3 is 18 residues long. Per the germline V gene, CDR1 is KGHDR and CDR2 is SFDVKD. The DNA of the CDR3 is TGTGCCACCAGTGATCGACCACATAGCGGGAGGTCCAGGGATGAGCAGTTCTTC. Translating it yields CATSDRPHSGRSRDEQFF.

This clonotype has a handful of counts. The CDR3 bases are TGTGCCAGCAGCCCCCGGGAGGCCTTGGACACTGAAGCTTTCTTT. As protein: CASSPREALDTEAFF. The J gene is TRBJ1-1, the V gene TRBV14; no reliable D call. Germline V lookup: CDR1 SGHDN, CDR2 FVKESK. Trimming took 4 bases from V and 3 from J, leaving 15 bases between them. This CDR3 contains 15 residues. The full variable domain, in which reference TRBV14 and TRBJ1-1 provide the parts outside the CDR3, is EAGVTQFPSHSVIEKGQTVTLRCDPISGHDNLYWYRRVMGKEIKFLLHFVKESKQDESGMPNNRFLAERTGGTYSTLKVQPAELEDSGVYFCASSPREALDTEAFFGQGTRLTVV.

There are a few counts of this clonotype. The chain links TRBV11-2 to TRBJ2-1; 11 bases fit TRBD2. V trimming: 8 bases; J trimming: 4 bases; junction bases outside the gene matches: 10. The CDR3 extends over 16 amino acids. CDR1 and CDR2 (germline): SGHAT, FQNNGV. The CDR3 nucleotides read TGTGCCAGCGGCTCATTACTAGCGGGGGTTTACAATGAGCAGTTCTTC. This sequence encodes CASGSLLAGVYNEQFF.

Many counts were recorded for this clonotype. The rearrangement joins TRBV6-6 to TRBJ1-1; no reliable D call. The length of the CDR3 is 19 residues. In germline, CDR1 is MNHNY, CDR2 SVGAGI (reference sequence). V shed 3 bases and J shed 4 bases, with 27 bases lying between them. The CDR3 sequence is CASSYQVFEVGSELTEAFF. In DNA, the CDR3 is TGTGCCAGCAGTTATCAGGTTTTTGAAGTTGGGTCGGAACTCACTGAAGCTTTCTTT.

This clonotype was seen at least ten times. This chain joins TRBV29-1 and TRBJ2-2; D remains unclear. The V gene's germline CDR1 is SQVTM and CDR2 ANQGSEA. CDR3 size: 12 residues. The V and J ends lost 2 bases and 9 bases respectively, with 10 bases between them. CDR3 coding DNA: TGCAGCGTTGAAAGAGGTCCCCGGGAGCTGTTTTTT. Translating gives CSVERGPRELFF.

Only a few counts were recorded for this clonotype. This chain links TRBV6-1 with TRBJ1-6; D perhaps matches TRBD1 (5 bases). The CDR3 has 13 residues. Trimming left V 6 bases short and J 10 bases short, with 13 bases between. The germline V gene has CDR1 MNHNS and CDR2 SASEGT. This CDR3 is CASRQDSSSPLHF. CDR3 in DNA: TGTGCCAGCAGGCAAGACAGTTCGTCACCCCTCCACTTT.

The sample holds a few counts of this clonotype. This chain links TRBV20-1 with TRBJ1-2; D is perhaps TRBD1 (6 bases). CDR1 and CDR2 from the germline V gene are DFQATT and SNEGSKA (reference sequence). Trimming left V 0 bases short and J 5 bases short, with 10 bases between. This CDR3 is built from 13 residues. In nucleotides, the CDR3 is TGCAGTGCTAGAGATCCGGACAGATATGGCTACACCTTC. It specifies CSARDPDRYGYTF.

This clonotype appeared many times. The rearrangement joins TRBV7-9 to TRBJ1-6; D is perhaps TRBD1 (6 bases). The germline V and J ends were trimmed by 5 bases and 0 bases, with 11 bases remaining between them. The CDR3 loop spans 16 amino acids. Germline CDR1 is SEHNR and CDR2 is FQNEAQ (reference sequence). The CDR3 DNA is TGTGCCAGCAGCGCTACAGGGAGCTCCTATAATTCACCCCTCCACTTT. Protein sequence: CASSATGSSYNSPLHF.

This clonotype was recorded many times. The chain employs TRBV7-9 and TRBJ2-1; the D gene is possibly TRBD2 (6 bases). Between the trimmed V and J ends, which lost 3 bases and 4 bases, there was a span of 13 bases. Germline loops: CDR1 SEHNR, CDR2 FQNEAQ (reference sequence). This CDR3 has 15 amino acids. As DNA, the CDR3 is TGTGCCAGCAGCTTGCGCGGGACCCAATACAATGAGCAGTTCTTC. This codes for CASSLRGTQYNEQFF. Variable domain in full (rest from reference TRBV7-9 and TRBJ2-1): DTGVSQNPRHKITKRGQNVTFRCDPISEHNRLYWYRQTLGQGPEFLTYFQNEAQLEKSRLLSDRFSAERPKGSFSTLEIQRTEQGDSAMYLCASSLRGTQYNEQFFGPGTRLTVL.

This clonotype was seen repeatedly, ten times or more. The rearrangement joins TRBV7-3 to TRBJ2-1; 15 bases agree with TRBD2. This CDR3 is 17 amino acids long. The V segment lost 2 bases and the J segment 9 bases; nucleotides outside the gene matches: 8. Germline V CDR1 and CDR2: SGHTA, FQGTGA. The CDR3 nucleotides are TGTGCCAGCAGCTTAGGCCGGACTAGCGGGAGGGACAGTGAGCAGTTCTTC. Protein product: CASSLGRTSGRDSEQFF.

V is TRBV7-2 and J is TRBJ1-5; weak D call: TRBD1 (5 bases). Trimming pared 5 bases from V and 0 bases from J, leaving 11 bases between. CDR1 is SGHTA and CDR2 is FQGNSA in the germline V gene. There are 15 residues in the CDR3. The CDR3 bases are TGTGCCAGCAGCCCCCGGGGCCTTAGCAATCAGCCCCAGCATTTT. Translating it yields CASSPRGLSNQPQHF.

This clonotype has at least ten counts. V gene TRBV28 combines with J gene TRBJ2-5; 10 nucleotides align to TRBD2. CDR1 is MDHEN and CDR2 is SYDVKM in the germline V gene. After removal of 6 bases from V and 0 bases from J, the junction contained 7 bases not matched to a gene. This CDR3 has 16 amino acids. The CDR3 DNA reads TGTGCCAGCAGCAAGCCTAGCGGGAGTGACCAAGAGACCCAGTACTTC. Amino acids: CASSKPSGSDQETQYF.

This clonotype has at least ten counts. The CDR3 sequence is CASSEELAGVVEQFF. DNA for the CDR3: TGTGCCAGCAGTGAAGAGCTAGCGGGAGTTGTTGAGCAGTTCTTC. This chain connects TRBV6-1 to TRBJ2-1, with 10 bases matching TRBD2. Trimming took 1 base from V and 9 from J; bases not matched to a gene: 6. Germline V lookup: CDR1 MNHNS, CDR2 SASEGT. This CDR3 is 15 amino acids long.

Many counts were recorded for this clonotype. V gene TRBV5-1 combines with J gene TRBJ2-3; 7 bases are shared with TRBD1. The CDR3 covers 15 residues. V lost 3 bases and J lost 5; bases outside the gene matches: 9. Looked up from germline, CDR1 is SGHRS and CDR2 is YFSETQ. CDR3 nucleotides: TGCGCCAGCAGCTCAACAGGGGTCGGGGAAGATACGCAGTATTTT. As protein: CASSSTGVGEDTQYF. Combining the CDR3 with reference TRBV5-1 and TRBJ2-3 gives the whole variable domain KAGVTQTPRYLIKTRGQQVTLSCSPISGHRSVSWYQQTPGQGLQFLFEYFSETQRNKGNFPGRFSGRQFSNSRSEMNVSTLELGDSALYLCASSSTGVGEDTQYFGPGTRLTVL.

Points on this clonotype: One base away lies a much larger clone, so this may be a sequencing read error. The J gene is TRBJ1-6, the V gene TRBV7-2; D remains unclear. This CDR3 comprises 16 residues. Germline loops: CDR1 SGHTA, CDR2 FQGNSA. The CDR3 DNA reads TGTGCCAACAGCTTAGCGCCAGGCCCCCTGGATGGACCCCTCCACTTT. This translates into CANSLAPGPLDGPLHF.

The table lists this clonotype with many counts. The V and J genes are TRBV28 and TRBJ2-1; 13 bases line up with TRBD2. The V gene end was trimmed by 6 bases and the J gene end by 7 bases; junction bases not matched to a gene: 6. This CDR3 spans 15 amino acids. The germline CDR1 and CDR2 sequences are MDHEN and SYDVKM. The CDR3 DNA is TGTGCCAGCAGCTCACTAGCGGGAGGGTTGAATGAGCAGTTCTTC. Translating gives CASSSLAGGLNEQFF.

The V call is TRBV10-3, the J call TRBJ2-1; no clear D. Deletions cut 3 bases from V and 7 bases from J, with 10 bases between. This CDR3 spans 13 amino acids. Germline V lookup: CDR1 ENHRY, CDR2 SYGVKD. The CDR3 spells CAISDMWVNEQFF. CDR3 nucleotides: TGTGCCATCAGTGATATGTGGGTTAATGAGCAGTTCTTC.